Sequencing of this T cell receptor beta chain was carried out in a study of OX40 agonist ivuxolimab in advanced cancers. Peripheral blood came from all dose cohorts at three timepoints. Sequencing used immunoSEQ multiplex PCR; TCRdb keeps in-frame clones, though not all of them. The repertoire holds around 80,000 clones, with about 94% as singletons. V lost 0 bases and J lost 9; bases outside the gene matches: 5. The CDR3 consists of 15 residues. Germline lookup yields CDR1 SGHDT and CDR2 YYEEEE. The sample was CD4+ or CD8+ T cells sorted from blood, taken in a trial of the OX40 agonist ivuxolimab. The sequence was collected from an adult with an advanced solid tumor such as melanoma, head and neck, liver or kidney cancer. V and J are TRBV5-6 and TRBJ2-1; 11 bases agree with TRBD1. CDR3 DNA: TGTGCCAGCAGCTTGGATGGACAGGGGGCGTTTGAGCAGTTCTTC. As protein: CASSLDGQGAFEQFF.